Listed here are 18 T cell receptor beta chains from one sample, sequenced in a study of cytomegalovirus exposure and HLA in healthy donors. Primers: 60 Vbeta forward and 13 Jbeta reverse. Profiling relied on immunoSEQ multiplex PCR, and the TCRdb table lists in-frame clones only, not all of them. This sample has about 55,000 clones; approximately 71% occur once, and the top ten carry 30% to 40%. What was sequenced was PBMCs. Receptors originate from a man aged 35 to 55 in good health and CMV-seropositive.

The V and J genes are TRBV2 and TRBJ2-2, with 12 nucleotides matching TRBD2. The V and J ends lost 5 bases and 0 bases, in that order; junction bases with no gene match: 1. The CDR3 is 16 residues long. Germline lookup yields CDR1 SNHLY and CDR2 FYNNEI. CDR3 region: CASSRLAGANTGELFF. For the CDR3, the DNA is TGTGCCAGCAGTCGACTAGCGGGGGCGAACACCGGGGAGCTGTTTTTT.

The chain recombines TRBV5-6 with TRBJ2-3, with unresolved D. This CDR3 comprises 15 residues. Germline-derived CDR1 and CDR2 are SGHDT and YYEEEE. V lost 2 bases and J 1 base, leaving 11 bases between the germline ends. CDR3 DNA: TGTGCCAGCAGCTTATGGGCCAGACGCACAGATACGCAGTATTTT. Translated: CASSLWARRTDTQYF. Full variable domain (remainder filled in from reference TRBV5-6 and TRBJ2-3): DAGVTQSPTHLIKTRGQQVTLRCSPKSGHDTVSWYQQALGQGPQFIFQYYEEEERQRGNFPDRFSGHQFPNYSSELNVNALLLGDSALYLCASSLWARRTDTQYFGPGTRLTVL.

The gene calls are TRBV12-2 and TRBJ2-7; TRBD1 was called by the table and not checked on the DNA. TRBV12-2 is classified as a pseudogene. The CDR3 has 16 amino acids. The CDR3 nucleotides read TGTGCAAGTCGCTTAGACAGGGGCCCGAGCTCCTACGAGCAGTACTTC. As protein: CASRLDRGPSSYEQYF.

This clone appeared a few times. The rearrangement links TRBV14 to TRBJ1-6; TRBD1 might be the D (5 bases). The length of the CDR3 is 14 residues. Germline CDR1 is SGHDN and CDR2 is FVKESK. Trimming left V 0 bases short and J 10 bases short, with 10 bases between. In DNA form, the CDR3 reads TGTGCCAGCAGCCAAGATCAGGGTGACTCACCCCTCCACTTT. This gives the protein CASSQDQGDSPLHF.

V is TRBV4-1 and J is TRBJ2-7; 7 nucleotides match TRBD2. The CDR3 extends over 15 amino acids. Germline V lookup: CDR1 MGHRA, CDR2 YSYEKL. The V and J ends lost 4 bases and 2 bases, in that order; junction bases with no gene match: 8. For the CDR3, the DNA is TGCGCCAGCAGCCTGGGGGAGGGGATAGCCTACGAGCAGTACTTC. It codes for CASSLGEGIAYEQYF.

The DNA for the CDR3 is TGTGCCTGGAAGGGGGTCTACGAGCAGTACTTC. It codes for CAWKGVYEQYF. The chain carries TRBV30 and TRBJ2-7; the D gene is possibly TRBD1 (6 bases). The CDR3 length is 11 residues. Trimming stripped 4 bases from V and 3 bases from J, with 7 bases between. Germline CDR1 reads GTSNPN; CDR2 reads SVGIG (reference sequence).

This rearrangement joins TRBV19 to TRBJ1-1, with 9 nucleotides matching TRBD1. This CDR3 has 14 amino acids. Germline CDR1 is LNHDA and CDR2 is SQIVND (reference sequence). V was clipped by 6 bases and J by 8 bases; unmatched bases: 10. CDR3 loop: CASRLGRTGAEAFF. The CDR3 DNA is TGTGCCAGTAGATTGGGAAGGACAGGGGCCGAAGCTTTCTTT.

The chain recombines TRBV2 with TRBJ2-3; TRBD1 agrees at 8 bases. Per germline, CDR1 SNHLY and CDR2 FYNNEI. The CDR3 is 17 residues long. J was trimmed by 4 bases and V by 0 bases; bases with no gene match: 9. DNA of the CDR3: TGTGCCAGCAGTGAAGCTCCAGGGGGCTCTCTTGCAGATACGCAGTATTTT. This gives the protein CASSEAPGGSLADTQYF.

The J gene is TRBJ2-7, the V gene TRBV5-1, with TRBD2 matching over 13 bases. V trimming: 4 bases; J trimming: 2 bases; junction bases outside the gene matches: 12. Per the germline V gene, CDR1 is SGHRS and CDR2 is YFSETQ. The CDR3 loop spans 18 amino acids. In nucleotides, the CDR3 is TGCGCCAGCAGCCTACAGCCGGGGACTAGCGGGGAGACCTACGAGCAGTACTTC. This codes for CASSLQPGTSGETYEQYF. The entire variable domain, with the rest obtained from reference TRBV5-1 and TRBJ2-7, is as follows: KAGVTQTPRYLIKTRGQQVTLSCSPISGHRSVSWYQQTPGQGLQFLFEYFSETQRNKGNFPGRFSGRQFSNSRSEMNVSTLELGDSALYLCASSLQPGTSGETYEQYFGPGTRLTVT.

The chain is built from TRBV5-8 and TRBJ2-5, with 8 bases matching TRBD2. CDR3 length: 13 amino acids. Germline CDR1 reads SGHTS; CDR2 reads YDEGEE. The ends lost 2 bases at V and 7 bases at J; junction bases unmatched: 4. CDR3 protein: CASSFSSGGTQYF. DNA for the CDR3: TGTGCCAGCAGCTTCTCCAGCGGGGGGACCCAGTACTTC.

The genes are TRBV4-1 and TRBJ2-1, with 8 bases identical to TRBD2. Trimming took 3 bases from V and 5 from J; bases not matched to a gene: 6. The germline gives CDR1 MGHRA, CDR2 YSYEKL. The CDR3 length is 15 residues. This CDR3 is CASSHAGGSDNEQFF. Written as DNA, the CDR3 is TGCGCCAGCAGCCACGCGGGGGGTTCAGACAATGAGCAGTTCTTC.

The chain links TRBV7-3 to TRBJ2-3, with TRBD2 as a possible D gene (7 bases). Germline V CDR1 and CDR2: SGHTA, FQGTGA. V gave up 5 bases and J gave up 2 bases, with 11 bases separating them. The CDR3 has 14 amino acids. This CDR3 is CASSRGAVTDTQYF. CDR3 bases: TGTGCCAGCAGCCGGGGGGCGGTCACAGATACGCAGTATTTT.

The chain has TRBV25-1 and TRBJ2-3; the D is unclear. The CDR3 extends over 14 amino acids. From germline, CDR1 is MGHDK and CDR2 SYGVNS. V lost 5 bases and J 0 bases, leaving 9 bases between the germline ends. CDR3 sequence reads: CASSPRTSTDTQYF. CDR3 nucleotide sequence: TGTGCCAGCAGTCCCCGTACAAGCACAGATACGCAGTATTTT.

The chain is built from TRBV19 and TRBJ2-6, with TRBD1 matching over 10 bases. The CDR3 is 17 amino acids. Germline CDR1 is LNHDA and CDR2 is SQIVND (reference sequence). Germline trimming cut 5 bases from V and 4 bases from J; bases unmatched to any gene: 8. CDR3 nucleotide sequence: TGTGCCAGTAGTCCAGGGACAGGGGAATTGGGGGCCAACGTCCTGACTTTC. This codes for CASSPGTGELGANVLTF. The whole variable domain, remainder taken from reference TRBV19 and TRBJ2-6, is DGGITQSPKYLFRKEGQNVTLSCEQNLNHDAMYWYRQDPGQGLRLIYYSQIVNDFQKGDIAEGYSVSREKKESFPLTVTSAQKNPTAFYLCASSPGTGELGANVLTFGAGSRLTVL.

This clone turned up a few times. The chain uses TRBV4-3 and TRBJ1-3; 10 positions agree with TRBD1. Germline CDR1 is LGHNA and CDR2 is YSLEER. The V gene end was trimmed by 2 bases and the J gene end by 4 bases; junction bases not matched to a gene: 2. This CDR3 is 15 amino acids long. CDR3 in amino acids: CASSQKTGGGNTIYF. Written as DNA, the CDR3 is TGCGCCAGCAGCCAAAAGACAGGGGGCGGAAACACCATATATTTT.

This rearrangement joins TRBV27 to TRBJ1-2, with D perhaps TRBD1 (5 bases). The CDR3 consists of 15 residues. The germline V and J ends were trimmed by 2 bases and 3 bases, with 13 bases remaining between them. Germline assignment: CDR1 MNHEY and CDR2 SMNVEV (reference sequence). CDR3: CASSLKAGWDYGYTF. For the CDR3, the DNA is TGTGCCAGCAGTTTAAAGGCAGGGTGGGACTATGGCTACACCTTC.

This chain connects TRBV6-5 to TRBJ1-1, with 7 bases that match TRBD1. CDR3 size: 15 residues. Per germline, CDR1 MNHEY and CDR2 SVGAGI. V trimming: 4 bases; J trimming: 2 bases; junction bases outside the gene matches: 7. CDR3 nucleotides: TGTGCCAGCAGTTCCTCCGGGACAGTTAACACTGAAGCTTTCTTT. Protein: CASSSSGTVNTEAFF.

The chain joins TRBV7-2 to TRBJ2-1; TRBD2 aligns across 9 bases. V dropped 5 bases and J dropped 9; count of bases not matched to a gene: 8. CDR1 and CDR2 (germline): SGHTA, FQGNSA. The CDR3 has 14 amino acids. The CDR3 sequence: CASSLGLAQGEQFF. The CDR3 nucleotides are TGTGCCAGCAGCCTTGGACTAGCGCAGGGTGAGCAGTTCTTC.